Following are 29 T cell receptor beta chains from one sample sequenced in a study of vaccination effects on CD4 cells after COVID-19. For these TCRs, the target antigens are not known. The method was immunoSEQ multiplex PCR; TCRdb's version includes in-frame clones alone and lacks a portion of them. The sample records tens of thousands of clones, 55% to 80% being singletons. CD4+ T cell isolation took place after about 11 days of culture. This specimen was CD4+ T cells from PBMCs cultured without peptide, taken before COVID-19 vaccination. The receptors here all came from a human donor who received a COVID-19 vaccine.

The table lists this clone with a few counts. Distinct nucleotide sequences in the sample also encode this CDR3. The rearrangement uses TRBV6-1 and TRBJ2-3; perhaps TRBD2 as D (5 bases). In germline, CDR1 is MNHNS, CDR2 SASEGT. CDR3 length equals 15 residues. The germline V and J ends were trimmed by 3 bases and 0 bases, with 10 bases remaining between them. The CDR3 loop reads CASSDRTRSTDTQYF. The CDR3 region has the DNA TGTGCCAGCAGTGATCGTACTAGAAGCACAGATACGCAGTATTTT.

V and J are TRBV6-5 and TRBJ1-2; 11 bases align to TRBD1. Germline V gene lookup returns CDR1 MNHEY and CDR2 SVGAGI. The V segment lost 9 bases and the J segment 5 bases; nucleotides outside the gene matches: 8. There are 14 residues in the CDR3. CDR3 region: CASLRDRGKYGYTF. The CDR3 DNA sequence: TGTGCCAGTTTGAGGGACAGGGGGAAGTATGGCTACACCTTC.

This chain's CDR3 is CASSITGAQPQHF. The CDR3 coding sequence is TGTGCCAGCAGTATTACAGGGGCCCAGCCCCAGCATTTT. The chain recombines TRBV6-5 with TRBJ1-5; 7 nucleotides line up with TRBD1. Germline V gene data show CDR1 as MNHEY and CDR2 as SVGAGI. The CDR3 is 13 amino acids. Losses at the gene ends were 5 bases for V and 7 bases for J; bases not matched to a gene: 5.

CDR3: CASSPPWIADEQFF. The CDR3 coding sequence is TGTGCCAGCAGCCCTCCATGGATCGCGGATGAGCAGTTCTTC. V and J are TRBV5-8 and TRBJ2-1; D remains ambiguous. V was trimmed by 4 bases and J by 8 bases, leaving 16 bases between them. This CDR3 spans 14 amino acids. In germline, CDR1 is SGHTS, CDR2 YDEGEE. Drawing the rest from reference TRBV5-8 and TRBJ2-1, the complete variable domain is EAGVTQSPTHLIKTRGQQATLRCSPISGHTSVYWYQQALGLGLQFLLWYDEGEERNRGNFPPRFSGRQFPNYSSELNVNALELEDSALYLCASSPPWIADEQFFGPGTRLTVL.

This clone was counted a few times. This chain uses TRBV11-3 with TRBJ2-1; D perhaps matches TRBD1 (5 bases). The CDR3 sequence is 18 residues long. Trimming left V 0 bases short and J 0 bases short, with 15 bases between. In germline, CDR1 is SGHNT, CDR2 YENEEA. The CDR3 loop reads CASSLDQSGSSSYNEQFF. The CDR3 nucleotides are TGTGCCAGCAGCTTAGATCAATCAGGGTCTTCCTCCTACAATGAGCAGTTCTTC.

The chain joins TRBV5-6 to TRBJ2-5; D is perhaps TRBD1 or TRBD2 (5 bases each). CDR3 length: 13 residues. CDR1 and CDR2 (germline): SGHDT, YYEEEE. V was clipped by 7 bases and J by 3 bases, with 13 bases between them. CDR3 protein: CASLGADKETQYF. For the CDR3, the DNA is TGTGCCAGCCTCGGGGCGGATAAAGAGACCCAGTACTTC.

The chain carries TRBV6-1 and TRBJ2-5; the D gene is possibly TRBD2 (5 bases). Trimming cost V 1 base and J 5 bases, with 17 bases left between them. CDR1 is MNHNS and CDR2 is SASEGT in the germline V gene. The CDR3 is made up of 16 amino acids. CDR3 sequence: CASSEEWTGSLETQYF. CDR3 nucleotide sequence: TGTGCCAGCAGTGAAGAATGGACTGGTAGCTTGGAGACCCAGTACTTC.

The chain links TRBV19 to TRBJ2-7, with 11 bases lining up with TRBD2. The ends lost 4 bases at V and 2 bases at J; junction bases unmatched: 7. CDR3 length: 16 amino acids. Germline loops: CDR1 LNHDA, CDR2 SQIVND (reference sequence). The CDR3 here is CASSTYSGRAPYEQYF. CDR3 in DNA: TGTGCCAGTAGTACATATAGCGGGAGGGCCCCCTACGAGCAGTACTTC.

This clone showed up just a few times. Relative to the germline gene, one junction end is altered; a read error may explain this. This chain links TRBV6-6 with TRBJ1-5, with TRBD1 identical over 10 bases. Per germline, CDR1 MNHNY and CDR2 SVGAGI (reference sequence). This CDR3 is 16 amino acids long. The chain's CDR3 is CASSHSGQGMNQPQHF. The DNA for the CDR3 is TGTGCCAGCAGTCACTCGGGACAGGGGATGAATCAGCCCCAGCATTTT.

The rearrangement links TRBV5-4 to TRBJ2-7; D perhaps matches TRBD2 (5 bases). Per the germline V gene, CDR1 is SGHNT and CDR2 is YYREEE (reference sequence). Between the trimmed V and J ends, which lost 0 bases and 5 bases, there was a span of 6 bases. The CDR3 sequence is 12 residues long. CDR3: CASSLAGDEQYF. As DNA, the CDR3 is TGTGCCAGCAGCTTGGCCGGGGACGAGCAGTACTTC.

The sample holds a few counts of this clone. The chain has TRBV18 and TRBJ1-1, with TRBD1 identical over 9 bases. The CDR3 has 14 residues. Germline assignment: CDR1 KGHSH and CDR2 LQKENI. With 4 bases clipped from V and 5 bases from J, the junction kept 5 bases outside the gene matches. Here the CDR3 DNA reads TGTGCCAGCTCACATGGGACAGGGAGGACTGAAGCTTTCTTT. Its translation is CASSHGTGRTEAFF.

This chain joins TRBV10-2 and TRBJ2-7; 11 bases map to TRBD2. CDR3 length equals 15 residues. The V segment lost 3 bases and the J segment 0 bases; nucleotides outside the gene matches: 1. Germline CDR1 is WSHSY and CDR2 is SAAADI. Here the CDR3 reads CASSDTSGSSYEQYF. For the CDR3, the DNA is TGCGCCAGCAGTGACACTAGCGGGAGCTCCTACGAGCAGTACTTC.

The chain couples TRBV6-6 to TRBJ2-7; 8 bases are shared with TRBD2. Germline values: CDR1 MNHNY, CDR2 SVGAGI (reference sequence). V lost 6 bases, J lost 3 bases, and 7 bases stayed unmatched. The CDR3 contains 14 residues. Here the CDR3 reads CASRLAVGLYEQYF. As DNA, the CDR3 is TGTGCCAGCAGACTAGCGGTCGGCCTCTACGAGCAGTACTTC.

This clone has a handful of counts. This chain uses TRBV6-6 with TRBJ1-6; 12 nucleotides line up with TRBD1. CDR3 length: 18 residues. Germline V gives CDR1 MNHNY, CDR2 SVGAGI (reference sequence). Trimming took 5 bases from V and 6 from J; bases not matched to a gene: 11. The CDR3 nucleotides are TGTGCCAGCAGTCCCGGGACAGGGGGCGTTTTGAGTAATTCACCCCTCCACTTT. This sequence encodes CASSPGTGGVLSNSPLHF.

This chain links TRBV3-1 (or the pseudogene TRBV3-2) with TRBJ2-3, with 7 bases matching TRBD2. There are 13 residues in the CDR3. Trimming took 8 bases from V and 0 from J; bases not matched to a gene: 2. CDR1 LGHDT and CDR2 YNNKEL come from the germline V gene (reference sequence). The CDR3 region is CASETSSTDTQYF. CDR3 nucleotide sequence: TGTGCCAGCGAGACTAGCAGCACAGATACGCAGTATTTT.

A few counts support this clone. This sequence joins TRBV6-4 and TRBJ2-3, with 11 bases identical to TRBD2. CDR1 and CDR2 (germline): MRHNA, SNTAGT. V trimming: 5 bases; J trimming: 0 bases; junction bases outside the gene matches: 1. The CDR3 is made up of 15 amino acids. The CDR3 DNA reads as TGTGCCAGCAGTAGGACTAGCGGGAGCACAGATACGCAGTATTTT. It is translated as CASSRTSGSTDTQYF.

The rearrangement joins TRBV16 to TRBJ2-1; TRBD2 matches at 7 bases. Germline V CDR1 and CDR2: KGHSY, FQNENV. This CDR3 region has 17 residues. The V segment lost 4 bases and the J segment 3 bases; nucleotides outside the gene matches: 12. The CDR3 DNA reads TGTGCCAGCAGCCTGATTCGGGGGGAGGGCCACTACAATGAGCAGTTCTTC. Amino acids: CASSLIRGEGHYNEQFF.

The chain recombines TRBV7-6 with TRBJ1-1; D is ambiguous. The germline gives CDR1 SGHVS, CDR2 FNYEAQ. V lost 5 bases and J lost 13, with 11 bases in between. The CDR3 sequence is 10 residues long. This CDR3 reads CASSAPEIFF. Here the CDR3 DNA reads TGTGCCAGCAGCGCCCCCGAGATTTTCTTT.

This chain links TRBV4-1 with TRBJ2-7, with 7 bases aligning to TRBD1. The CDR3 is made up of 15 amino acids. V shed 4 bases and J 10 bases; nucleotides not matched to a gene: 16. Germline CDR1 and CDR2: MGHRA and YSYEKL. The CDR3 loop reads CASSRDQGDLSIQYF. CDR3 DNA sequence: TGCGCCAGCAGCCGCGACCAGGGGGATCTAAGTATTCAGTACTTC.

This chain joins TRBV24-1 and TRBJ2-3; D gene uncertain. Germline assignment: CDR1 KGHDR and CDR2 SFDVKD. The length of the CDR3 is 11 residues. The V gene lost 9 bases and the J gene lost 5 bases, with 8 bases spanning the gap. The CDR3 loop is CATVYQDTQYF. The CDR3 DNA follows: TGTGCCACCGTTTATCAAGATACGCAGTATTTT.

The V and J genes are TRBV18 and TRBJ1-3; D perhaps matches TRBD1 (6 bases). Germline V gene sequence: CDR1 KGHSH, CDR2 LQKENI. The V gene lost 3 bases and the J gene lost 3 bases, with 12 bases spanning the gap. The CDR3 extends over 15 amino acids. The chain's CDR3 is CASSPQGGLGNTIYF. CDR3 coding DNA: TGTGCCAGCTCACCCCAAGGGGGGCTTGGAAACACCATATATTTT.

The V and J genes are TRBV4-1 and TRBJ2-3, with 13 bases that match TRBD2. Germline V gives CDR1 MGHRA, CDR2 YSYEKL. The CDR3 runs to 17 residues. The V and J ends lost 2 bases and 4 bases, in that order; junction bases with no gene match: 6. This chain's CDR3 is CASSQSGTSGIADTQYF. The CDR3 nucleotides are TGCGCCAGCAGCCAATCGGGGACTAGCGGGATCGCAGATACGCAGTATTTT.

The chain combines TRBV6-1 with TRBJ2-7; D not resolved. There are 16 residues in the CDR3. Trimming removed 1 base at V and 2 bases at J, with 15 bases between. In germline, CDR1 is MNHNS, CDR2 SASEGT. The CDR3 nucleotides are TGTGCCAGCAGTGAAGTCGGTGAGAGGAGTACCTACGAGCAGTACTTC. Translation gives CASSEVGERSTYEQYF.

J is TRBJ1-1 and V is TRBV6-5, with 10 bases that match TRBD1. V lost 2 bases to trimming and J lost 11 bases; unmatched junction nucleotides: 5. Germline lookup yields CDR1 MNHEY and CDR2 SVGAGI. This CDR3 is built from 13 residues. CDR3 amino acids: CASSYGTGVVAFF. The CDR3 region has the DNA TGTGCCAGCAGTTACGGGACAGGGGTGGTGGCTTTCTTT.

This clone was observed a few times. The CDR3 DNA reads as TGTGCCAGCAGGCTCACAGGGCACTATGGCTACACCTTC. It specifies CASRLTGHYGYTF. The chain employs TRBV6-5 and TRBJ1-2, with D perhaps TRBD1 (6 bases). The CDR3 totals 13 residues. V was shortened by 6 bases and J by 3 bases, with 11 bases between the two germline ends. The germline CDR1 and CDR2 sequences are MNHEY and SVGAGI.

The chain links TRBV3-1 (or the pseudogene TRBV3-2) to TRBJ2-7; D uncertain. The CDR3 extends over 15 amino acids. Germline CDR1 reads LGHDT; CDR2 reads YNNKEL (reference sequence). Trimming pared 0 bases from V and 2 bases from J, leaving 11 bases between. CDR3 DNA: TGTGCCAGCAGCCAAGAGTTGGGTTCCACCTACGAGCAGTACTTC. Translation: CASSQELGSTYEQYF.

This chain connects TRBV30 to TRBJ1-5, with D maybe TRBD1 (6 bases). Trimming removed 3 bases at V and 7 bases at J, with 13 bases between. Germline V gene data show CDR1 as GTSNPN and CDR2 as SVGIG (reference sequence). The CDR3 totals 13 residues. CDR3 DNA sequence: TGTGCCTGGAGCGGACAGACAGAACAGCCCCAGCATTTT. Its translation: CAWSGQTEQPQHF.

For the CDR3, the DNA is TGTGCCAGCAGCCCCCCAGGAGGCCTAAACACAGATACGCAGTATTTT. Translated, it gives CASSPPGGLNTDTQYF. This chain uses TRBV5-5 with TRBJ2-3; D might be TRBD2 (5 bases). CDR1 is SGHKS and CDR2 is YYEKEE in the germline V gene (reference sequence). Trimming removed 4 bases at V and 2 bases at J, with 17 bases between. The CDR3 totals 16 residues.

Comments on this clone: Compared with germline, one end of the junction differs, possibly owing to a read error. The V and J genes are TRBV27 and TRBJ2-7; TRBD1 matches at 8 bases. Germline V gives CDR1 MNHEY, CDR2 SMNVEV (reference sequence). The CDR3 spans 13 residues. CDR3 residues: CASSLMDRDPRHF. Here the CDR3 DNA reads TGTGCCAGCAGTTTAATGGACAGGGACCCGCGCCACTTC.